This entry concerns a single TCR beta chain. What it binds is unknown. This entry belongs to a study of CD8 T cells in ankylosing spondylitis. V shed 3 bases and J 2 bases; nucleotides not matched to a gene: 6. Germline lookup yields CDR1 DFQATT and CDR2 SNEGSKA (reference sequence). The CDR3 consists of 16 residues. Findings and caveats of the study: Characteristic, it appeared, of ankylosing spondylitis blood was a TCR beta motif of eight highly homologous variants. Disease-linked clones bore a CD8+ phenotype and were relatively rare in peripheral blood. It was reported that disease-linked clones were significantly enriched in matched ankylosing spondylitis synovial fluid.

TCRdb recomputed calls from the 5' RACE reads with MiXCR, one row per CDR3 protein. The sample consists of around 450,000 distinct CDR3 sequences, roughly 26% of them appearing once. This clonotype was sampled from a male donor with ankylosing spondylitis. The chain is built from TRBV20-1 and TRBJ2-6, with TRBD1 matching 8 bases. Specimen: blood, either unsorted or a sorted T cell fraction (not recorded which). CDR3 amino acids: CSASDRGRAGANVLTF. CDR3 sequence (DNA): TGCAGTGCTAGTGACAGGGGAAGGGCTGGGGCCAACGTCCTGACTTTC.